These 26 T cell receptor beta chains share one sample of origin, sequenced in a study of sequential checkpoint blockade in melanoma. This table comes from immunoSEQ multiplex PCR, and its TCRdb copy is limited to in-frame clones, with some not included. The data show 20,000 to 25,000 clones, with roughly 27% seen just once and around 7% held by the top ten. The treatment here: randomized to nivolumab then ipilimumab (arm A) or the reverse (arm B). Material: tumor tissue (inferred from file names), obtained from a patient given nivolumab and ipilimumab in sequence. The source of these receptors is a human donor with melanoma.

In its sample, this clone is medium-sized. The same CDR3 arises from other DNA sequences in this sample as well. J is TRBJ1-5 and V is TRBV14, with 8 bases matching TRBD1. Trimming removed 4 bases from V and 7 bases from J; junction bases left unmatched: 6. Germline assignment: CDR1 SGHDN and CDR2 FVKESK. This CDR3 has 14 residues. CDR3 nucleotide sequence: TGTGCCAGCAGCCCGACAGGGGTTGGCCAGCCCCAGCATTTT. This codes for CASSPTGVGQPQHF.

This clone occurred a few times. This chain links TRBV6-8 with TRBJ2-1; 12 bases match TRBD2. V shed 6 bases, J shed 4 bases, and the junction held 7 bases outside the gene matches. The CDR3 loop spans 16 amino acids. CDR1 is MNHGY and CDR2 is SAAAGT in the germline V gene. This CDR3 reads CASRKGTSGPYNEQFF. The CDR3 nucleotides read TGTGCCAGCAGAAAGGGGACTAGCGGGCCTTACAATGAGCAGTTCTTC.

This clone has only a few counts. The rearrangement uses TRBV4-1 and TRBJ2-2; D is uncertain. CDR1 is MGHRA, CDR2 YSYEKL, per germline. Trimming cost V 4 bases and J 2 bases, with 2 bases left between them. The CDR3 is 12 residues long. Here the CDR3 DNA reads TGCGCCAGCAGCCTAAACACCGGGGAGCTGTTTTTT. It translates to CASSLNTGELFF.

By share, this clone counts as medium-sized. The J gene is TRBJ2-1, the V gene TRBV6-8, with D possibly TRBD2 on 5 matching bases. The germline V gene has CDR1 MNHGY and CDR2 SAAAGT. V lost 6 bases and J lost 7, with 13 bases in between. The CDR3 is 13 residues long. The CDR3 DNA sequence: TGTGCCAGCAGCCTTACCGAGCGGAATGAGCAGTTCTTC. It specifies CASSLTERNEQFF.

The gene calls are TRBV29-1 and TRBJ2-5, with 12 positions matching TRBD2. Germline CDR1 SQVTM, CDR2 ANQGSEA. This CDR3 contains 18 residues. J was trimmed by 4 bases and V by 6 bases; bases with no gene match: 18. The CDR3 loop is CSVPRLAGALYGAETQYF. CDR3 nucleotide sequence: TGCAGCGTACCGAGACTAGCGGGAGCCTTATATGGGGCAGAGACCCAGTACTTC.

This clone was detected a few times. This chain connects TRBV6-8 to TRBJ2-4, with 8 bases lining up with TRBD2. The J segment lost 10 bases and the V segment lost 2 bases, leaving 1 base of the junction unmatched. The CDR3 has 12 amino acids. Germline V CDR1 and CDR2: MNHGY, SAAAGT. CDR3 sequence reads: CASSYSGGIQYF. The CDR3 DNA is TGTGCCAGCAGTTACAGCGGGGGTATTCAGTACTTC.

This clone is large. V usage is TRBV15 and J usage is TRBJ2-5; weak D call: TRBD2 (7 bases). V lost 5 bases to trimming and J lost 10 bases, with 29 bases between them. Per the germline V gene, CDR1 is LNHNV and CDR2 is YYDKDF (reference sequence). The CDR3 loop spans 17 amino acids. For the CDR3, the DNA is TGTGCCACCAGCGATTTAGAGATTCGGGGGGCTTTTATCTACCAGTACTTC. This gives the protein CATSDLEIRGAFIYQYF.

The rearrangement joins TRBV19 to TRBJ1-2, with D unresolved. Germline loops: CDR1 LNHDA, CDR2 SQIVND (reference sequence). Trimming took off 3 bases at V and 0 bases at J, with 5 bases between the two ends. This CDR3 contains 13 residues. The CDR3 region is CASSIQSNYGYTF. The CDR3 DNA reads as TGTGCCAGTAGTATCCAGTCTAACTATGGCTACACCTTC.

The chain is built from TRBV18 and TRBJ2-6; a possible D gene is TRBD1 (6 bases). Trimming took off 3 bases at V and 2 bases at J, with 20 bases between the two ends. In germline, CDR1 is KGHSH, CDR2 LQKENI. The CDR3 length is 19 residues. In DNA, the CDR3 is TGTGCCAGCTCACCCTACGGGGCAGGGGTGATGCCTGGGGCCAACGTCCTGACTTTC. It translates to CASSPYGAGVMPGANVLTF.

The chain links TRBV28 to TRBJ1-5; D is unclear. V lost 4 bases to trimming and J lost 4 bases, with 14 bases between them. The CDR3 is made up of 15 amino acids. The V gene's germline CDR1 is MDHEN and CDR2 SYDVKM. The CDR3: CASSSSLGINQPQHF. DNA for the CDR3: TGTGCCAGCAGTTCCTCCCTGGGGATTAATCAGCCCCAGCATTTT.

The genes are TRBV11-3 and TRBJ2-5, with TRBD1 as a possible D gene (6 bases). The ends were cut back, 5 bases at V and 4 bases at J, with 14 bases in the middle. The CDR3 runs to 14 residues. CDR1 is SGHNT and CDR2 is YENEEA in the germline V gene. CDR3 nucleotides: TGTGCCAGCAGCCCAAACACAGGGTTAGAGACCCAGTACTTC. Translation: CASSPNTGLETQYF.

This clone was recorded only once. The chain combines TRBV19 with TRBJ1-5; 7 bases line up with TRBD1. V dropped 6 bases and J dropped 0; count of bases not matched to a gene: 11. This CDR3 region has 17 residues. Germline CDR1 reads LNHDA; CDR2 reads SQIVND (reference sequence). The DNA for the CDR3 is TGTGCCAGTAGCCGGCAGGGGGGAACTTATAGCAATCAGCCCCAGCATTTT. Amino acids: CASSRQGGTYSNQPQHF. The variable domain in full, with the rest retrieved from reference TRBV19 and TRBJ1-5, is DGGITQSPKYLFRKEGQNVTLSCEQNLNHDAMYWYRQDPGQGLRLIYYSQIVNDFQKGDIAEGYSVSREKKESFPLTVTSAQKNPTAFYLCASSRQGGTYSNQPQHFGDGTRLSIL.

The genes are TRBV29-1 and TRBJ2-3; D might be TRBD2 (6 bases). Germline loops: CDR1 SQVTM, CDR2 ANQGSEA. CDR3 size: 13 residues. Deletions cut 6 bases from V and 2 bases from J, with 12 bases between. Written as DNA, the CDR3 is TGCAGCGTCCCTGGACTATTCACAGATACGCAGTATTTT. Translating it yields CSVPGLFTDTQYF.

The J gene is TRBJ2-3, the V gene TRBV5-1, with 9 bases matching TRBD2. The germline V gene encodes CDR1 SGHRS and CDR2 YFSETQ. J gave up 6 bases and V 0 bases, and 8 bases lay outside the gene matches. The CDR3 spans 16 residues. The CDR3 coding sequence is TGCGCCAGCAGCTTGGAGGGGCGGGGGGGCCTGGATACGCAGTATTTT. Protein: CASSLEGRGGLDTQYF.

This clone occurred a few times. J is TRBJ2-5 and V is TRBV11-3, with D possibly matching TRBD2 (5 bases). Deletions cut 3 bases from V and 3 bases from J, with 17 bases between. The CDR3 spans 16 residues. Germline CDR1 and CDR2: SGHNT and YENEEA. CDR3 DNA sequence: TGTGCCAGCAGCTTTCAAAGGGAGATGGTAAAAGAGACCCAGTACTTC. Amino acid sequence: CASSFQREMVKETQYF.

The gene calls are TRBV28 and TRBJ2-3, with 7 nucleotides matching TRBD2. The CDR3 has 16 amino acids. Per the germline V gene, CDR1 is MDHEN and CDR2 is SYDVKM. Trimming cost V 3 bases and J 5 bases; bases outside gene matches: 11. The CDR3 nucleotides are TGTGCCAGCAGTTTCCCCCAGGTGGGGGGGGTAGATACGCAGTATTTT. This sequence encodes CASSFPQVGGVDTQYF.

V gene TRBV19 combines with J gene TRBJ1-4; no definite D call. The V end was cut by 1 base, the J end by 7 bases, with 7 bases between. Germline V CDR1 and CDR2: LNHDA, SQIVND (reference sequence). This CDR3 contains 13 residues. For the CDR3, the DNA is TGTGCCAGTAGTATAGCTCCAGGTGAAAAACTGTTTTTT. Encoded protein: CASSIAPGEKLFF. The variable domain in full, with the rest retrieved from reference TRBV19 and TRBJ1-4, is DGGITQSPKYLFRKEGQNVTLSCEQNLNHDAMYWYRQDPGQGLRLIYYSQIVNDFQKGDIAEGYSVSREKKESFPLTVTSAQKNPTAFYLCASSIAPGEKLFFGSGTQLSVL.

The rearrangement links TRBV6-8 to TRBJ2-7; 10 bases line up with TRBD1. The CDR3 loop spans 14 amino acids. With 6 bases clipped from V and 5 bases from J, the junction kept 7 bases outside the gene matches. In germline, CDR1 is MNHGY, CDR2 SAAAGT. The CDR3 DNA follows: TGTGCCAGCAGAAAGACAGGGGGCAAGGACGAGCAGTACTTC. It translates to CASRKTGGKDEQYF.

This clone showed up just a few times. CDR3 protein: CASSQAWNTEAFF. CDR3 nucleotides: TGTGCCAGCAGCCAAGCCTGGAACACTGAAGCTTTCTTT. The chain links TRBV7-4 to TRBJ1-1; D not resolved. The CDR3 is made up of 13 amino acids. Trimming took 5 bases from V and 1 from J, leaving 8 bases between them. CDR1 SGHVT and CDR2 SQSDAQ come from the germline V gene.

This chain links TRBV5-1 with TRBJ2-1; the D gene could be TRBD1 or TRBD2 (5 bases each). The CDR3 runs 14 residues. Trimming cost V 0 bases and J 4 bases, with 8 bases left between them. CDR1 SGHRS and CDR2 YFSETQ come from the germline V gene. The CDR3 coding sequence is TGCGCCAGCAGCTTGGAGGGACCATACAATGAGCAGTTCTTC. Protein product: CASSLEGPYNEQFF.

This clone was found many times. The chain uses TRBV6-8 and TRBJ2-6; 9 bases fit TRBD1. The CDR3 runs 18 residues. Germline CDR1 is MNHGY and CDR2 is SAAAGT. J gave up 1 base and V 5 bases, and 9 bases lay outside the gene matches. The CDR3 DNA sequence: TGTGCCAGCAGTCCCACCGGGACAGGGCTATCTGGGGCCAACGTCCTGACTTTC. Its protein product is CASSPTGTGLSGANVLTF.

The chain employs TRBV29-1 and TRBJ1-1; D gene ambiguous. The CDR3 is 13 residues long. Germline V gene data show CDR1 as SQVTM and CDR2 as ANQGSEA. V lost 4 bases to trimming and J lost 4 bases, with 13 bases between them. In DNA form, the CDR3 reads TGCAGCGTTGTGCCAGGAGGAAGCACTGAAGCTTTCTTT. Protein product: CSVVPGGSTEAFF.

This clone appeared a few times. CDR3 coding DNA: TGTGCCAGCGATCAACAGGGAAGTGGACAGCCCCAGCATTTT. This encodes CASDQQGSGQPQHF. The V and J genes are TRBV2 and TRBJ1-5; weak D call: TRBD1 (6 bases). V lost 8 bases to trimming and J lost 7 bases, with 18 bases between them. Germline assignment: CDR1 SNHLY and CDR2 FYNNEI. The CDR3 has 14 residues.

The rearrangement links TRBV15 to TRBJ2-3; 7 bases agree with TRBD2. V lost 4 bases and J lost 0; bases outside the gene matches: 4. The CDR3 sequence is 15 residues long. Per germline, CDR1 LNHNV and CDR2 YYDKDF (reference sequence). CDR3 sequence reads: CATSITSASTDTQYF. In DNA form, the CDR3 reads TGTGCCACCAGCATAACTAGCGCGAGCACAGATACGCAGTATTTT. The full variable domain, rest sourced from reference TRBV15 and TRBJ2-3, is DAMVIQNPRYQVTQFGKPVTLSCSQTLNHNVMYWYQQKSSQAPKLLFHYYDKDFNNEADTPDNFQSRRPNTSFCFLDIRSPGLGDTAMYLCATSITSASTDTQYFGPGTRLTVL.

The chain employs TRBV9 and TRBJ2-3, with D uncertain. V gave up 3 bases and J gave up 0 bases, with 5 bases separating them. Germline CDR1 reads SGDLS; CDR2 reads YYNGEE. The length of the CDR3 is 13 residues. CDR3 residues: CASSATSTDTQYF. In DNA form, the CDR3 reads TGTGCCAGCAGCGCCACCAGCACAGATACGCAGTATTTT. Combining the CDR3 with reference TRBV9 and TRBJ2-3 gives the whole variable domain DSGVTQTPKHLITATGQRVTLRCSPRSGDLSVYWYQQSLDQGLQFLIQYYNGEERAKGNILERFSAQQFPDLHSELNLSSLELGDSALYFCASSATSTDTQYFGPGTRLTVL.

A few counts support this clone. The chain links TRBV4-1 to TRBJ1-1; D unclear. The CDR3 spans 14 residues. Germline V gene lookup returns CDR1 MGHRA and CDR2 YSYEKL. V lost 6 bases and J 0 bases, leaving 11 bases between the germline ends. CDR3 bases: TGCGCCAGCAGTCCGGGCAGTATGAACACTGAAGCTTTCTTT. Amino acid sequence: CASSPGSMNTEAFF.